These T cell receptor beta chains were read from a single sample in a study of blood T cell repertoires in COVID-19. Profiled with immunoSEQ multiplex PCR; TCRdb holds only in-frame clones, not every one. The sample shows approximately 50,000 clones, about nine tenths of them seen only once. The sample taken for sequencing was peripheral blood. The receptors were sampled from an elderly woman with acute or convalescent COVID-19. CDR3s include the opening cysteine and the closing phenylalanine or tryptophan. The D gene is left open where the match is weak. Size tells how often a clone was seen (once, few, many) or the class of an expanded clone, and some rows leave it out.

-,14,-,TRBV19,TRBJ2-3,TGTGCCAGCCGGGTGCTAGCGACAGCGGATACGCAGTATTTT,CASRVLATADTQYF
TRBD2,15,-,TRBV2,TRBJ2-5,TGTGCCAGCAGTCGTAGCGGGGGGGCCGAAGAGACCCAGTACTTC,CASSRSGGAEETQYF
TRBD2,15,-,TRBV7-6,TRBJ2-3,TGTGCCAGCAGCCAGACTAGCGGGGGGGCAAATACGCAGTATTTT,CASSQTSGGANTQYF
TRBD2,16,-,TRBV5-1,TRBJ2-2,TGCGCCAGCAGCCCCCTAGCGGGGTTGAACACCGGGGAGCTGTTTTTT,CASSPLAGLNTGELFF
-,14,-,TRBV7-9,TRBJ1-2,TGTGCCAGCAGCCCCACGGGCGGGAACTATGGCTACACCTTC,CASSPTGGNYGYTF
TRBD1,15,-,TRBV18,TRBJ1-6,TGTGCCAGCTCCGCGGACAGGGGCTCTGATTCACCCCTCCACTTT,CASSADRGSDSPLHF
-,13,-,TRBV2,TRBJ2-5,TGTGCCAGCAGCAGGATCCGGCAAGAGACCCAGTACTTC,CASSRIRQETQYF
TRBD2,18,-,TRBV9,TRBJ2-2,TGTGCCAGCAGCGTAACGAGCCTAGCGGGGGGGCGTACCGGGGAGCTGTTTTTT,CASSVTSLAGGRTGELFF
-,13,-,TRBV10-3,TRBJ1-5,TGTGCCATCAGCCGGGACACGTATCAGCCCCAGCATTTT,CAISRDTYQPQHF
TRBD1,15,-,TRBV2,TRBJ2-3,TGTGCCAGCAGTGGCCGGGACAGGGGAGGAGATACGCAGTATTTT,CASSGRDRGGDTQYF
TRBD1,14,-,TRBV18,TRBJ1-4,TGTGCCAGCTCCCCCGGGACAGGGCATGAAAAACTGTTTTTT,CASSPGTGHEKLFF
TRBD2,18,-,TRBV4-2,TRBJ2-3,TGTGCCAGCAGTCAGGAACTAGCGGGGTCTCCTAGCACAGATACGCAGTATTTT,CASSQELAGSPSTDTQYF
-,16,once,TRBV24-1,TRBJ2-1,TGTGCCACCAGTGATTTGAAGAACAGGGTAGACAATGAGCAGTTCTTC,CATSDLKNRVDNEQFF
TRBD2,17,-,TRBV9,TRBJ2-3,TGTGCCAGCAGCGCCCCCAGCGGGGGGGCCTTAACAGATACGCAGTATTTT,CASSAPSGGALTDTQYF
-,14,-,TRBV15,TRBJ2-7,TGTGCCACCAGCAGAGATTTGCTAGCCCACGAGCAGTACTTC,CATSRDLLAHEQYF
TRBD1,15,once,TRBV11-2,TRBJ1-1,TGTGCCAGCAGCTTACGACAGGGGGTGAACACTGAAGCTTTCTTT,CASSLRQGVNTEAFF
TRBD1,17,-,TRBV15,TRBJ2-2,TGTGCCACCAGCCCAACTAAAGACAGGGGCAACACCGGGGAGCTGTTTTTT,CATSPTKDRGNTGELFF
TRBD1,15,-,TRBV19,TRBJ1-6,TGTGCCAGTAGTTCCGGACAGGGGAAGAATTCACCCCTCCACTTT,CASSSGQGKNSPLHF
TRBD2,15,once,TRBV19,TRBJ2-1,TGTGCCAGTAGTCCGGGACTAGCCCAAGCGAATGAGCAGTTCTTC,CASSPGLAQANEQFF
-,14,-,TRBV23-1,TRBJ2-5,TGCGCCAGCAGTCAGAATGGACTCCAAGAGACCCAGTACTTC,CASSQNGLQETQYF
-,11,-,TRBV30,TRBJ1-1,TGTGCCTCGAGGCGCGGCACTGAAGCTTTCTTT,CASRRGTEAFF
-,16,-,TRBV10-3,TRBJ1-1,TGTGCCATCAGTGAGCCCCTGGGCAGGGCGGGGGATGAAGCTTTCTTT,CAISEPLGRAGDEAFF
-,14,-,TRBV3-1/TRBV3-2,TRBJ2-5,TGTGCCAGCAGCCAAGCTAGGGGATCGGGGACCCAGTACTTC,CASSQARGSGTQYF
TRBD1,15,once,TRBV29-1,TRBJ2-2,TGCAGCGTTGGCCCCCAGGGGGCGAACACCGGGGAGCTGTTTTTT,CSVGPQGANTGELFF
-,14,-,TRBV6-5,TRBJ1-6,TGTGCCAGCAGAATAGACTCCTATAATTCACCCCTCCACTTT,CASRIDSYNSPLHF
-,16,-,TRBV5-1,TRBJ2-3,TGCGCCAGCAGCTACCCCCGGGAGTTAGGCGCAGATACGCAGTATTTT,CASSYPRELGADTQYF
TRBD1,16,-,TRBV7-8,TRBJ2-3,TGTGCCAGCAGCGTAGGGTCCAGGGGGATTGCAGATACGCAGTATTTT,CASSVGSRGIADTQYF
TRBD2,15,-,TRBV9,TRBJ2-3,TGTGCCAGCACCGTACCGGGACTAGCAACAGATACGCAGTATTTT,CASTVPGLATDTQYF
TRBD1,15,-,TRBV14,TRBJ2-1,TGTGCCAGCAGCGCTCGACAGGGGTTCTACAATGAGCAGTTCTTC,CASSARQGFYNEQFF
-,15,-,TRBV19,TRBJ2-1,TGTGCCAGTAGTCCCAGGGGTCGGGGTCGGAATGAGCAGTTCTTC,CASSPRGRGRNEQFF
-,15,-,TRBV2,TRBJ1-2,TGTGCCAGCAGCATAATCGGGAGGGGGGCTTATGGCTACACCTTC,CASSIIGRGAYGYTF
TRBD1,14,-,TRBV27,TRBJ1-2,TGTGCCAGCAGTTTGGCGGGACAGGGGAATGGCTACACCTTC,CASSLAGQGNGYTF
-,17,-,TRBV24-1,TRBJ1-2,TGTGCCACCAGTGATCCCCCGGGGCGGGGTTCGGGCTATGGCTACACCTTC,CATSDPPGRGSGYGYTF
-,14,few,TRBV5-1,TRBJ1-1,TGCGCCAGCAGCTCGCAGGGATGGAACACTGAAGCTTTCTTT,CASSSQGWNTEAFF
-,13,-,TRBV9,TRBJ2-2,TGTGCCAGCAAGTTGGGCATGACCGGGGAGCTGTTTTTT,CASKLGMTGELFF
-,14,few,TRBV28,TRBJ2-3,TGTGCCAGCAGTCCGCACAGGGAGACAGATACGCAGTATTTT,CASSPHRETDTQYF
-,16,few,TRBV19,TRBJ1-6,TGTGCCAGTAGTCGACCCCTGGCAGGGGATAATTCACCCCTCCACTTT,CASSRPLAGDNSPLHF
-,15,once,TRBV7-9,TRBJ2-3,TGTGCCAGCAGCCTAAGTATGGCGGGCGAGGATACGCAGTATTTT,CASSLSMAGEDTQYF
-,12,-,TRBV30,TRBJ1-1,TGTGCCTGGAGTACTGGAGTCACTGAAGCTTTCTTT,CAWSTGVTEAFF
-,16,-,TRBV7-8,TRBJ1-6,TGTGCCAGCAGCTTAGACTCGGGTCCGTTTAATTCACCCCTCCACTTT,CASSLDSGPFNSPLHF
TRBD1,15,once,TRBV6-6,TRBJ2-1,TGTGCCAGCAGTTCTTACCGGGACAGGGGCAATGAGCAGTTCTTC,CASSSYRDRGNEQFF
TRBD1,16,-,TRBV28,TRBJ2-1,TGTGCCAGCAGCCCTTACAGGGGCCAGGTTTACAATGAGCAGTTCTTC,CASSPYRGQVYNEQFF
TRBD2,14,-,TRBV20-1,TRBJ2-1,TGCAGTGCTAGTAGTAGCGGGGGGTGGAATGAGCAGTTCTTC,CSASSSGGWNEQFF
TRBD2,17,-,TRBV7-8,TRBJ2-2,TGTGCCAGCAGCTTAGGGGCTGATGGGGGGGACACCGGGGAGCTGTTTTTT,CASSLGADGGDTGELFF
TRBD2,13,-,TRBV29-1,TRBJ2-3,TGCAGCGTTGATAGGGACTACACAGATACGCAGTATTTT,CSVDRDYTDTQYF
-,14,-,TRBV15,TRBJ1-2,TGTGCCACCAGCAGAGATCTAGCGGGGAGAAGCTACACCTTC,CATSRDLAGRSYTF
TRBD2,16,once,TRBV3-1/TRBV3-2,TRBJ2-3,TGTGCCAGCAGCCCACGACTAGCGGGGGGCCCCGGGGGGCAGTATTTT,CASSPRLAGGPGGQYF
TRBD1,14,-,TRBV30,TRBJ1-2,TGTGCCTGGAGCGGCCAGGACAGGGTCTATGGCTACACCTTC,CAWSGQDRVYGYTF
TRBD2,14,-,TRBV2,TRBJ2-1,TGTGCCAGCAGTCTAGCGGGGGCTTACAATGAGCAGTTCTTC,CASSLAGAYNEQFF
-,11,-,TRBV29-1,TRBJ2-1,TGCAGCGTTCAGGGATGGGATGAGCAGTTCTTC,CSVQGWDEQFF
TRBD2,16,-,TRBV4-2,TRBJ2-1,TGTGCCAGCAGCCAAACTCTAGCGGGGGGGTACAATGAGCAGTTCTTC,CASSQTLAGGYNEQFF
TRBD1,14,-,TRBV2,TRBJ2-5,TGTGCCAGCTCCCCCGGGACAGGGCTAGAGACCCAGTACTTC,CASSPGTGLETQYF
-,17,-,TRBV12-2,TRBJ1-2,TGTGCAAGTCGCCACCCGCTCGTAGGGACAGGGGTCTATGGCTACACCTTC,CASRHPLVGTGVYGYTF
TRBD1,16,-,TRBV15,TRBJ1-5,TGTGCCACCCCACTATTGGACAGGCCATCCTTTCAGCCCCAGCATTTT,CATPLLDRPSFQPQHF
TRBD1,15,-,TRBV5-1,TRBJ2-5,TGCGCCAGCAGCTCCGGACAGGGAAGCCAAGAGACCCAGTACTTC,CASSSGQGSQETQYF